This entry concerns a single T cell receptor beta chain. This specimen comes from a study of OX40 agonist ivuxolimab in advanced cancers. Study-wide background: Patients were dosed with the agonistic anti-OX40 (CD134) antibody ivuxolimab.

The CDR3 length is 15 residues. Trimming removed 6 bases from V and 5 bases from J; junction bases left unmatched: 11. The germline V gene encodes CDR1 MDHEN and CDR2 SYDVKM. Only in-frame clones appear in the TCRdb table, and some are missing; sequencing was by immunoSEQ multiplex PCR. Seen here are approximately 84,000 clones, approximately 86% observed once, and the top ten hold 2%. This clonotype was sampled from an adult with an advanced solid tumor such as melanoma, head and neck, liver or kidney cancer. The chain couples TRBV28 to TRBJ2-7; TRBD2 agrees at 9 bases. The material sequenced was CD4+ or CD8+ T cells sorted from blood, taken in a trial of the OX40 agonist ivuxolimab. The CDR3 bases are TGTGCCAGCAGCTCCCATAGCGGGGGAACCAACGAGCAGTACTTC. Its protein product is CASSSHSGGTNEQYF.